This record concerns one T cell receptor (beta chain) sequence. The germline CDR1 and CDR2 sequences are KGHDR and SFDVKD. CDR3 length: 13 residues. V dropped 9 bases and J dropped 3 bases, with 14 bases sitting between them. The data originate from a study of blood T cell repertoires in COVID-19. Turning to the study itself: Samples of COVID-19 (acute and convalescent) were obtained from the United States, Italy and Spain. PBMCs, B-cell-depleted T cells, or T cells were the source of the cDNA or gDNA that made up the material.

How the authors handled the data: Nucleated cell number was recorded as an estimate derived from reference gene primer amplification. Produced via immunoSEQ multiplex PCR; TCRdb's table is partial and in-frame only. V, J and clone size reflect that table, while D and trimming were determined from the DNA. The sample records 30,000 to 40,000 clones, around 85% being singletons. This TCR came from a man aged 45-65 years with active COVID-19. The chain has TRBV24-1 and TRBJ2-7; D possibly corresponds to TRBD1 (6 bases). The material sequenced was peripheral blood. The CDR3, as DNA: TGTGCCACCCACACCGGGGACAACTACGAGCAGTACTTC. Protein sequence: CATHTGDNYEQYF.